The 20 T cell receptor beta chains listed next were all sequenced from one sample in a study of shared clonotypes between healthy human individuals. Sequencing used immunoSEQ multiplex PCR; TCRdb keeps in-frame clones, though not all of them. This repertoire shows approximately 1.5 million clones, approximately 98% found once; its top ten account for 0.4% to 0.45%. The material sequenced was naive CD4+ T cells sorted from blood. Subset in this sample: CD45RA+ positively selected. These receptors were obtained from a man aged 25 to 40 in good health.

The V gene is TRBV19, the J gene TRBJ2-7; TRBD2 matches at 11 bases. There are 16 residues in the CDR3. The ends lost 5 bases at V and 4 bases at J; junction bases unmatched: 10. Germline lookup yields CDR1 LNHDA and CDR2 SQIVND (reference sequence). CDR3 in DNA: TGTGCCAGTAGTCCACGACTAGCGGGATCAGTTTACGAGCAGTACTTC. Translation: CASSPRLAGSVYEQYF.

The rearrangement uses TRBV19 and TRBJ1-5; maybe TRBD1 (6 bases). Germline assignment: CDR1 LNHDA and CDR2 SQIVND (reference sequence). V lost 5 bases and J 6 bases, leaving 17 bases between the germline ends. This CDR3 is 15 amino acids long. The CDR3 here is CASSWPGVLPQPQHF. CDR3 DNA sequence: TGTGCCAGTAGTTGGCCAGGGGTCCTACCTCAGCCCCAGCATTTT.

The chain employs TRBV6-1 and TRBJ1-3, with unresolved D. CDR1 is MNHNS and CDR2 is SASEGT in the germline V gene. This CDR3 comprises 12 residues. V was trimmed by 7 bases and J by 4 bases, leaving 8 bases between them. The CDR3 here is CASMGWGNTIYF. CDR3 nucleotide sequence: TGTGCCAGCATGGGTTGGGGAAACACCATATATTTT.

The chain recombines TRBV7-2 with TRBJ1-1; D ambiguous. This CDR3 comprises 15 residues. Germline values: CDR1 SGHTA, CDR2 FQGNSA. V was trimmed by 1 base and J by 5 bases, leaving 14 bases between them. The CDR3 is CASSLEMGRRTEAFF. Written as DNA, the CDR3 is TGTGCCAGCAGCTTAGAAATGGGGAGGAGGACTGAAGCTTTCTTT. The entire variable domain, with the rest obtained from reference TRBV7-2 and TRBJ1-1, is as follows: GAGVSQSPSNKVTEKGKDVELRCDPISGHTALYWYRQSLGQGLEFLIYFQGNSAPDKSGLPSDRFSAERTGGSVSTLTIQRTQQEDSAVYLCASSLEMGRRTEAFFGQGTRLTVV.

In DNA, the CDR3 is TGTGCCAGCAGCGCCCGAGCCGCACTGCCCAGCGAGCAGTACTTC. This gives the protein CASSARAALPSEQYF. The chain uses TRBV9 and TRBJ2-7, with D unclear. V was shortened by 3 bases and J by 6 bases, with 19 bases between the two germline ends. The V gene's germline CDR1 is SGDLS and CDR2 YYNGEE. The CDR3 length is 15 residues.

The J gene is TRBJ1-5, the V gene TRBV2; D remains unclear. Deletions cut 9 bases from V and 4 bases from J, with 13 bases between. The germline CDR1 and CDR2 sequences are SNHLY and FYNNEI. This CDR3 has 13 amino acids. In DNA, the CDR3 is TGTGCCAGTAAGGATGATACAAATCAGCCCCAGCATTTT. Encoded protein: CASKDDTNQPQHF.

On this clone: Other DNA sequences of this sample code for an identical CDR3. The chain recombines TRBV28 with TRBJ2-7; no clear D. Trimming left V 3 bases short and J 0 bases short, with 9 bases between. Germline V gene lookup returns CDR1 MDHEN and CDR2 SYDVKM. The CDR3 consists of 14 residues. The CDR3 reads CASSFPGNSYEQYF. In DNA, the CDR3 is TGTGCCAGCAGTTTCCCTGGGAACTCCTACGAGCAGTACTTC.

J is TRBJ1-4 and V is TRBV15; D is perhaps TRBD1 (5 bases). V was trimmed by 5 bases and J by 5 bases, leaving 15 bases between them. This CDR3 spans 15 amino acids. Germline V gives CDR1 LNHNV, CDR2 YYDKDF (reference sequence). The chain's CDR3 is CATSPLRDLNEKLFF. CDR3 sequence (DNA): TGTGCCACCAGCCCTCTCAGGGACTTGAATGAAAAACTGTTTTTT.

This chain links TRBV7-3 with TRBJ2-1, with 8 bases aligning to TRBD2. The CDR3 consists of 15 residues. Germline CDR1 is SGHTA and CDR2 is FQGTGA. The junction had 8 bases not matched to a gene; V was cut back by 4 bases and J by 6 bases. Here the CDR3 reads CASSSPRAGGNEQFF. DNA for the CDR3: TGTGCCAGCAGCTCCCCCCGTGCGGGAGGCAATGAGCAGTTCTTC.

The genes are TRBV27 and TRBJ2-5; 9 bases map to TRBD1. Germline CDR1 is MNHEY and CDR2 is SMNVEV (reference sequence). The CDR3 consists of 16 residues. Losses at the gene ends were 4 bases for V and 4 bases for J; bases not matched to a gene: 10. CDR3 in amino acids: CASSSTRTGAPETQYF. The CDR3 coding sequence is TGTGCCAGCAGTTCCACGAGGACAGGGGCGCCAGAGACCCAGTACTTC.

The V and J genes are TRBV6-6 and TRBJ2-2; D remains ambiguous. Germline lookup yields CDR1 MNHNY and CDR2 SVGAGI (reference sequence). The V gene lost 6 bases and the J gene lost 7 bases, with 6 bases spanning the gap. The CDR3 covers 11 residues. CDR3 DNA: TGTGCCAGCAGCCCCCTCGGGGAGCTGTTTTTT. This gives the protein CASSPLGELFF.

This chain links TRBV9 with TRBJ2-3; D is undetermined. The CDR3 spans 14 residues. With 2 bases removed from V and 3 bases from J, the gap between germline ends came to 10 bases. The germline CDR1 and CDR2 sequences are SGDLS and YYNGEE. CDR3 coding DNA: TGTGCCAGCAGCGTGGGCCCCGGGACAGATACGCAGTATTTT. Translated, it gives CASSVGPGTDTQYF.

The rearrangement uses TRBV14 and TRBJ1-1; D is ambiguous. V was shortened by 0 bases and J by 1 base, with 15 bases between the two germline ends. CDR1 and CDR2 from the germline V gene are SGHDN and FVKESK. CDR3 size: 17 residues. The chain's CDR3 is CASSQEYDWARNTEAFF. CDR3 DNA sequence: TGTGCCAGCAGCCAAGAATACGATTGGGCACGGAACACTGAAGCTTTCTTT.

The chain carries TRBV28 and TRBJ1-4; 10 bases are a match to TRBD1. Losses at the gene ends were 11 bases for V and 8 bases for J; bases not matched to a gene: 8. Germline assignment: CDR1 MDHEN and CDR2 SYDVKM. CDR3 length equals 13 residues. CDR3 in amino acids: CAGGTGANEKLFF. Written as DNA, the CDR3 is TGTGCCGGGGGGACAGGGGCCAACGAAAAACTGTTTTTT.

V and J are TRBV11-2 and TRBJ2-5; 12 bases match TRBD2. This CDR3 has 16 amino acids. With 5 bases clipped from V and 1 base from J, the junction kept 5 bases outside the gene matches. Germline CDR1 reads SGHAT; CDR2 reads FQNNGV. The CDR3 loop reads CASSRTSGRTQETQYF. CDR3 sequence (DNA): TGTGCCAGCAGCCGTACTAGCGGGAGGACCCAAGAGACCCAGTACTTC.

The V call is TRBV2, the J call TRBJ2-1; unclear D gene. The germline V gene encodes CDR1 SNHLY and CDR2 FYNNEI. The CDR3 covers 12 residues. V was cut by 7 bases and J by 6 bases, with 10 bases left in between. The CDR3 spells CASTGPGNEQFF. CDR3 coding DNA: TGTGCCAGCACAGGTCCGGGCAATGAGCAGTTCTTC. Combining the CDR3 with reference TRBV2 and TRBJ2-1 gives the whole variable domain EPEVTQTPSHQVTQMGQEVILRCVPISNHLYFYWYRQILGQKVEFLVSFYNNEISEKSEIFDDQFSVERPDGSNFTLKIRSTKLEDSAMYFCASTGPGNEQFFGPGTRLTVL.

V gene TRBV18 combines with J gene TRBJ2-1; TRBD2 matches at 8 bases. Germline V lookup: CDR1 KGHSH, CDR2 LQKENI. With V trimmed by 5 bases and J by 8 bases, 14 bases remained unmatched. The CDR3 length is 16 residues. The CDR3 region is CASSSSLRLANDEQFF. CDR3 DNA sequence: TGTGCCAGCTCATCCTCCCTGAGACTAGCGAACGATGAGCAGTTCTTC.

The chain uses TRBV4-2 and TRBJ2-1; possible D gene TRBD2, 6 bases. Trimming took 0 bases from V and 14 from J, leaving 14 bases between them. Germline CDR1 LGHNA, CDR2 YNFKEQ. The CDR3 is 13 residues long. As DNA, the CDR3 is TGTGCCAGCAGCCAAGAGGTAGCGGATAGAGAGTTCTTC. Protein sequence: CASSQEVADREFF.

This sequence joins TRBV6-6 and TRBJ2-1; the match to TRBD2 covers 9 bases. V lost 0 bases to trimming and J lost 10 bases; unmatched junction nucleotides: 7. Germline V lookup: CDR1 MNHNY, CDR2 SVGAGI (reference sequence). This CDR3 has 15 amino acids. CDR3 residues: CASSYSGLAGNEQFF. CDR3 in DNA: TGTGCCAGCAGTTACTCGGGGCTAGCGGGAAACGAGCAGTTCTTC.

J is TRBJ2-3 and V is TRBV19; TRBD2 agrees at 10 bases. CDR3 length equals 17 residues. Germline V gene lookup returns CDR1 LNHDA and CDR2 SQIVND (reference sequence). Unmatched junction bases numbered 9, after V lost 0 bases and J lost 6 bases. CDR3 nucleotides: TGTGCCAGTAGTATAGATCCTAGCGGGAGAAGGGTCGATACGCAGTATTTT. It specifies CASSIDPSGRRVDTQYF. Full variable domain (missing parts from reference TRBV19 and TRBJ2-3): DGGITQSPKYLFRKEGQNVTLSCEQNLNHDAMYWYRQDPGQGLRLIYYSQIVNDFQKGDIAEGYSVSREKKESFPLTVTSAQKNPTAFYLCASSIDPSGRRVDTQYFGPGTRLTVL.